This note documents a single TCR beta chain sequence. Its antigen remains unidentified. This entry belongs to a study of draining lymph node invasion in breast cancer. Broader study findings: Per tissue, about 12-25% of Treg TCRs matched Tconv TCRs.

One entry per CDR3 protein results from TCRdb running MiXCR on the bulk RNA-seq reads. Found here are around 2,500 distinct CDR3 sequences, 80% to 90% of them singletons; the top ten hold roughly 1.6%. The CD4+ CD45RA- CD25- gate defined the sorted memory conventional CD4 T cells. Nodes were invaded or non-invaded depending on metastatic tumor cell presence. The CDR3 covers 13 residues. The V gene's germline CDR1 is MNHEY and CDR2 SMNVEV (reference sequence). V was clipped by 6 bases and J by 6 bases, with 9 bases between them. The sequence came from a female donor with luminal breast cancer. The J gene is TRBJ1-6, the V gene TRBV27; D gene ambiguous. The sample was sorted memory CD4+ effector T cells from a lymph node. CDR3 nucleotide sequence: TGTGCCAGCAGGCCCCTGGGTAATTCACCCCTCCACTTT. Translating it yields CASRPLGNSPLHF.